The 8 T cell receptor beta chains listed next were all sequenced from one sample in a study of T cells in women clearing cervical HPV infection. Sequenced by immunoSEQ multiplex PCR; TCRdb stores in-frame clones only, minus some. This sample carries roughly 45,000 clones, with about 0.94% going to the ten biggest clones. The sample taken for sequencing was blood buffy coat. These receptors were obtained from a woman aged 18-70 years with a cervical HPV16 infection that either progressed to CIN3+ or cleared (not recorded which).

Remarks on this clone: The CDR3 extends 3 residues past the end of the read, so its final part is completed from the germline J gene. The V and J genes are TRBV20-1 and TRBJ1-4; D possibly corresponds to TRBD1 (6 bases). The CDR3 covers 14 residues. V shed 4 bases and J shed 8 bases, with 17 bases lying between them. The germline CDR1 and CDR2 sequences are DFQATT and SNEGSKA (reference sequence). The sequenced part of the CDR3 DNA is TGCAGTGCTAATCCAGGGGCCGGTTACGAAAAA. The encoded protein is CSANPGAGYEK. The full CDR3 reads CSANPGAGYEKLFF.

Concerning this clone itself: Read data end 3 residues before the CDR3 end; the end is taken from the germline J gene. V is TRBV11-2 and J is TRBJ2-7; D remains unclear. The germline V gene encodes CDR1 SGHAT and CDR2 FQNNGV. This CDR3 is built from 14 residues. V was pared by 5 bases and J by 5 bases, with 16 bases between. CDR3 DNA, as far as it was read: TGTGCCAGCAGCCGTGCGGCAGCACGCGACGAG. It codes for CASSRAAARDE. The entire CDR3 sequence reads CASSRAAARDEQYF.

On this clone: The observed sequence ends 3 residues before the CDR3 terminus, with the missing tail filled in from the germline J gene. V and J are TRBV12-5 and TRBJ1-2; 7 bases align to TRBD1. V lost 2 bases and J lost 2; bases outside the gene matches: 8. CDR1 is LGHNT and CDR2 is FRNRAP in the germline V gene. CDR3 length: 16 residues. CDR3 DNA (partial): TGTGCTAGTGGTTTGCTAAGGACAGGACACAACTATGGC. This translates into CASGLLRTGHNYG. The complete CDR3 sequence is CASGLLRTGHNYGYTF.

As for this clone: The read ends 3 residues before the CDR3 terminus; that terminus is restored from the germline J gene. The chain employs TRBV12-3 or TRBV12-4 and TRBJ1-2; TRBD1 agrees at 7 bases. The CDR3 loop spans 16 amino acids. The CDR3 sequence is CASSLVFGDRASSYTF. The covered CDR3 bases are TGTGCCAGCAGTTTGGTCTTTGGGGACAGAGCCTCTAGC.

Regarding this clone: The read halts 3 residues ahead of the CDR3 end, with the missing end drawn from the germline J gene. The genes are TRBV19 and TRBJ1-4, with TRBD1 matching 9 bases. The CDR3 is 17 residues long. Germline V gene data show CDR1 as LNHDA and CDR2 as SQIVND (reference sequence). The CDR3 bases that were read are TGTGCCAGTAGTATGGGCGAACAGGGGGCGCGTAATTCACCA. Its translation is CASSMGEQGARNSP. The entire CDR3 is CASSMGEQGARNSPLFF. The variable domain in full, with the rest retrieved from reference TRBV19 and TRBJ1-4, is DGGITQSPKYLFRKEGQNVTLSCEQNLNHDAMYWYRQDPGQGLRLIYYSQIVNDFQKGDIAEGYSVSREKKESFPLTVTSAQKNPTAFYLCASSMGEQGARNSPLFFGSGTQLSVL.

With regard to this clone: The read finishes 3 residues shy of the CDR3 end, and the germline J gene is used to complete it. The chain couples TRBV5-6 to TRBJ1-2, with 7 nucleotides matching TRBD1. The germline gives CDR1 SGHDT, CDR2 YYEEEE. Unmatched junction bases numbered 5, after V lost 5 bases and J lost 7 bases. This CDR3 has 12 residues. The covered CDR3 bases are TGTGCCAGCAGTACCGACAGGGCTGGC. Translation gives CASSTDRAG. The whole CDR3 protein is CASSTDRAGYTF.

Incomplete CDR3 DNA: TGTGCCAGCAGTGACCCCGGGACAATCATGAACACTGAA. Amino acids: CASSDPGTIMNTE. The entire CDR3 protein is CASSDPGTIMNTEAFF. The chain is built from TRBV2 and TRBJ1-1; the D gene is possibly TRBD1 (6 bases). The observed sequence ends 3 residues before the CDR3 terminus, with the missing tail filled in from the germline J gene. V gave up 3 bases and J gave up 0 bases, with 14 bases separating them. CDR1 and CDR2 from the germline V gene are SNHLY and FYNNEI. The CDR3 length is 16 residues. Full variable domain (outside the CDR3, taken from reference TRBV2 and TRBJ1-1): EPEVTQTPSHQVTQMGQEVILRCVPISNHLYFYWYRQILGQKVEFLVSFYNNEISEKSEIFDDQFSVERPDGSNFTLKIRSTKLEDSAMYFCASSDPGTIMNTEAFFGQGTRLTVV.

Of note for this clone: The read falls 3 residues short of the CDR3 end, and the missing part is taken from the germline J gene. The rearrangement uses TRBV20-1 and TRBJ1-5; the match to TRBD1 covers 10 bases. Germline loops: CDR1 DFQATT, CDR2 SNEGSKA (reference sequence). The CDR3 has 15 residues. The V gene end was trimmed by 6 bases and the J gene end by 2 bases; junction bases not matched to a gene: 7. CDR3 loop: CSAITGTGGNQPQHF. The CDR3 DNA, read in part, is TGCAGTGCAATCACCGGGACAGGGGGCAATCAGCCC.